A single sample gave rise to the 5 T cell receptor beta chains below, sequenced in a study of blood T cell repertoires in COVID-19. Measured with immunoSEQ multiplex PCR; TCRdb has only the in-frame clones, and not every one. The sample carries 120,000 or so clones, approximately 80% recorded once. Sequences were obtained from peripheral blood. These receptors were taken from a man in his fifties or sixties with acute or convalescent COVID-19.

V is TRBV11-2 and J is TRBJ2-1; 8 nucleotides align to TRBD2. Germline CDR1 SGHAT, CDR2 FQNNGV. This CDR3 region has 14 residues. V trimming: 3 bases; J trimming: 4 bases; junction bases outside the gene matches: 2. CDR3 DNA: TGTGCCAGCAGCTTGGGACTAGATTACAATGAGCAGTTCTTC. It specifies CASSLGLDYNEQFF. Together with reference TRBV11-2 and TRBJ2-1, the CDR3 gives the full variable domain: EAGVAQSPRYKIIEKRQSVAFWCNPISGHATLYWYQQILGQGPKLLIQFQNNGVVDDSQLPKDRFSAERLKGVDSTLKIQPAKLEDSAVYLCASSLGLDYNEQFFGPGTRLTVL.

The chain uses TRBV10-1 and TRBJ2-7, with 7 bases identical to TRBD2. Germline assignment: CDR1 WNHNN and CDR2 SYGVQD (reference sequence). The CDR3 extends over 14 amino acids. After removal of 6 bases from V and 5 bases from J, the junction contained 10 bases not matched to a gene. This chain's CDR3 is CASRPGTGGHEQYF. In nucleotides, the CDR3 is TGCGCCAGCAGGCCCGGGACGGGGGGACACGAGCAGTACTTC.

The gene calls are TRBV7-3 and TRBJ2-2; D gene ambiguous. V was clipped by 5 bases and J by 7 bases, with 11 bases between them. Germline V gene data show CDR1 as SGHTA and CDR2 as FQGTGA. The CDR3 is 13 amino acids. CDR3 bases: TGTGCCAGCAGCGCCCCAGCGCACGGGGAGCTGTTTTTT. It specifies CASSAPAHGELFF.

The gene calls are TRBV30 and TRBJ1-2, with D maybe TRBD1 (5 bases). Trimming stripped 3 bases from V and 6 bases from J, with 14 bases between. In germline, CDR1 is GTSNPN, CDR2 SVGIG (reference sequence). The CDR3 totals 13 residues. The CDR3 DNA reads TGTGCCTGGAGAGTAGGGGAAGTAGATGGCTACACCTTC. This translates into CAWRVGEVDGYTF. The full variable domain, rest sourced from reference TRBV30 and TRBJ1-2, is SQTIHQWPATLVQPVGSPLSLECTVEGTSNPNLYWYRQAAGRGLQLLFYSVGIGQISSEVPQNLSASRPQDRQFILSSKKLLLSDSGFYLCAWRVGEVDGYTFGSGTRLTVV.

This clone was recorded only once. The V and J genes are TRBV30 and TRBJ1-1; no firm D call. CDR1 is GTSNPN, CDR2 SVGIG, per germline (reference sequence). The V and J ends lost 2 bases and 1 base respectively, with 20 bases between them. This CDR3 is built from 17 residues. In DNA form, the CDR3 reads TGTGCCTGGAGTACCCGCCCGGGAGTCGGGTCGAACACTGAAGCTTTCTTT. Encoded protein: CAWSTRPGVGSNTEAFF. The variable domain in full, with the rest retrieved from reference TRBV30 and TRBJ1-1, is SQTIHQWPATLVQPVGSPLSLECTVEGTSNPNLYWYRQAAGRGLQLLFYSVGIGQISSEVPQNLSASRPQDRQFILSSKKLLLSDSGFYLCAWSTRPGVGSNTEAFFGQGTRLTVV.